The clone carrying this T cell receptor (beta chain) was seen at least ten times. The data were taken from a study of Graves' ophthalmopathy and Graves' hyperthyroidism. Germline loops: CDR1 SNHLY, CDR2 FYNNEI. The CDR3 is made up of 14 amino acids. Trimming at V came to 7 bases and at J to 2 bases, leaving 5 bases not matched to a gene. Amplification of TCR beta CDR3 regions used RNA transcripts. HTBI-primed RT-PCR formed the first round, and a multiplex PCR formed the second. TCRdb independently ran MiXCR on the multiplex PCR reads; one entry per CDR3 protein. The sample shows some 1.1 million distinct CDR3 sequences, approximately 35% of them seen only once.

The origin of this receptor is an adult man with Graves' hyperthyroidism. The rearrangement joins TRBV2 to TRBJ1-5, with 7 bases fitting TRBD1. Specimen: peripheral blood or thyroid tissue (not recorded which). The CDR3 is CASTHRGGNQPQHF. CDR3 DNA sequence: TGTGCCAGCACCCACAGGGGTGGCAATCAGCCCCAGCATTTT.